The clone carrying this TCR beta chain was seen at least ten times. What it binds is unknown. Combining iRepertoire HTBI primers with Arm-PCR of CDR3 regions, the authors built TCR beta libraries. TCRdb reprocessed the multiplex PCR reads via MiXCR and lists one record per CDR3 protein. The sample has a few hundred thousand distinct CDR3 sequences, less than 20% seen once; the top ten hold around 23%. This record belongs to a study of regulatory T cells in long-lasting Graves disease. Overall study context: For under 3 months, newly diagnosed Graves' patients had been taking antithyroid drugs. Study-wide points: Graves' patients with persistent disease showed TCR diversity lower than patients newly diagnosed.

Documented time point: newly diagnosed GD, antithyroid drugs for less than 3 months. After RNA was extracted from PBMCs, the TCR library was made from it. The CDR3 totals 12 residues. The germline gives CDR1 ENHRY, CDR2 SYGVKD. The V gene lost 6 bases and the J gene lost 7 bases, with 10 bases spanning the gap. The data were also submitted as part of a second study, on T cells in Graves' hyperthyroidism and ophthalmopathy.

This specimen consisted of peripheral blood mononuclear cells (PBMCs), obtained at new diagnosis, from a patient treated with antithyroid drugs. The V and J genes are TRBV10-3 and TRBJ2-1; D is possibly TRBD2 (6 bases). The receptor was derived from a woman under 30 with Graves disease. CDR3 amino acids: CAISSGRNEQFF. In DNA, the CDR3 is TGTGCCATCAGCTCGGGGAGGAATGAGCAGTTCTTC.